What follows are 19 T cell receptor beta chains derived from one specimen sequenced in a study of graft-versus-host responses after intestinal transplantation. The assay was immunoSEQ multiplex PCR, and TCRdb's table has in-frame clones only and misses some. The sample contains approximately 93,000 clones, about 90% of which appear only once. These receptors have no identified antigens. The starting material was unstimulated CD8+ T cells sorted from spleen or lymph node cells, obtained before transplant. These receptors came from a human donor who was the organ donor for an intestinal transplant.

The gene calls are TRBV2 and TRBJ1-3; 7 bases map to TRBD1. CDR1 SNHLY and CDR2 FYNNEI come from the germline V gene. Germline trimming cut 10 bases from V and 5 bases from J; bases unmatched to any gene: 14. The CDR3 covers 15 residues. The CDR3 DNA is TGTGCCACTGACAGGGACGAGCCGGCTAGAAACACCATATATTTT. Translated: CATDRDEPARNTIYF.

This rearrangement joins TRBV15 to TRBJ1-4; tentative D call: TRBD1 (5 bases). Germline CDR1 and CDR2: LNHNV and YYDKDF (reference sequence). Trimming removed 7 bases from V and 8 bases from J, with 17 bases in between. This CDR3 region has 14 residues. CDR3 sequence reads: CATTWGRGYEKLFF. CDR3 nucleotides: TGTGCCACCACGTGGGGTAGGGGTTACGAAAAACTGTTTTTT.

This clone was counted a single time. The chain links TRBV7-9 to TRBJ2-1; D may be TRBD1 (5 bases). This CDR3 is built from 13 residues. Deletions cut 2 bases from V and 8 bases from J, with 10 bases between. Germline CDR1 reads SEHNR; CDR2 reads FQNEAQ (reference sequence). CDR3 nucleotide sequence: TGTGCCAGCAGCTTAACAGGTGGCCATGAGCAGTTCTTC. Translating it yields CASSLTGGHEQFF.

This chain connects TRBV11-3 to TRBJ2-1; 9 nucleotides align to TRBD1. The CDR3 consists of 17 residues. Germline V CDR1 and CDR2: SGHNT, YENEEA. J was trimmed by 1 base and V by 0 bases; bases with no gene match: 4. DNA for the CDR3: TGTGCCAGCAGCTTAGATTCAGGGACAGGGTCCTACAATGAGCAGTTCTTC. This encodes CASSLDSGTGSYNEQFF.

The chain recombines TRBV4-1 with TRBJ1-4; 7 positions match TRBD1. V trimming: 2 bases; J trimming: 7 bases; junction bases outside the gene matches: 10. The V gene's germline CDR1 is MGHRA and CDR2 YSYEKL. This CDR3 has 16 amino acids. The CDR3 DNA sequence: TGCGCCAGCAGCCAATCGTATGACAGGGTGGGTGAAAAACTGTTTTTT. Translating gives CASSQSYDRVGEKLFF.

V gene TRBV9 combines with J gene TRBJ2-2; possible D gene TRBD1, 5 bases. Trimming pared 3 bases from V and 5 bases from J, leaving 11 bases between. Germline lookup yields CDR1 SGDLS and CDR2 YYNGEE. This CDR3 has 14 amino acids. The CDR3 DNA is TGTGCCAGCAGCGGCAGGGCCGGGACCGGGGAGCTGTTTTTT. Residues: CASSGRAGTGELFF.

The rearrangement uses TRBV28 and TRBJ2-7; D gene uncertain. Trimming stripped 3 bases from V and 6 bases from J, with 9 bases between. The germline CDR1 and CDR2 sequences are MDHEN and SYDVKM. There are 12 residues in the CDR3. The CDR3 DNA reads as TGTGCCAGCAGTTTTGCGGAATCCGAGCAGTACTTC. It is translated as CASSFAESEQYF.

The chain is built from TRBV19 and TRBJ2-5; weak D call: TRBD2 (6 bases). The CDR3 consists of 14 residues. CDR1 and CDR2 from the germline V gene are LNHDA and SQIVND (reference sequence). V was cut by 11 bases and J by 9 bases, with 25 bases left in between. The CDR3 sequence: CASSGQRDLGSQYF. The CDR3 bases are TGTGCCTCATCCGGACAAAGGGACTTAGGGTCCCAGTACTTC.

This clone has just a few counts. The J gene is TRBJ1-2, the V gene TRBV6-5; TRBD1 matches at 8 bases. Looked up from germline, CDR1 is MNHEY and CDR2 is SVGAGI. The CDR3 is made up of 15 amino acids. The V segment lost 3 bases and the J segment 2 bases; nucleotides outside the gene matches: 5. CDR3 DNA: TGTGCCAGCAGTTATGGACAGGGAAGCAACTATGGCTACACCTTC. Protein sequence: CASSYGQGSNYGYTF.

The chain combines TRBV9 with TRBJ2-7, with a possible D match to TRBD1 (6 bases). This CDR3 is 14 amino acids long. Deletions cut 3 bases from V and 0 bases from J, with 10 bases between. CDR1 and CDR2 (germline): SGDLS, YYNGEE. DNA for the CDR3: TGTGCCAGCAGCGGCCGGGACAACTCCTACGAGCAGTACTTC. This translates into CASSGRDNSYEQYF.

The chain couples TRBV2 to TRBJ2-1; no definite D call. There are 13 residues in the CDR3. The germline V and J ends were trimmed by 4 bases and 4 bases, with 8 bases remaining between them. Germline V gene lookup returns CDR1 SNHLY and CDR2 FYNNEI. Written as DNA, the CDR3 is TGTGCCAGCAGTGTGTTTCTTTACAATGAGCAGTTCTTC. This encodes CASSVFLYNEQFF.

The DNA of the CDR3 is TGCGCCAGCAGTGACAGCCAAGAGACCCAGTACTTC. Amino acids: CASSDSQETQYF. This chain uses TRBV10-1 with TRBJ2-5, with unresolved D. Germline V gene lookup returns CDR1 WNHNN and CDR2 SYGVQD (reference sequence). V lost 3 bases, J lost 1 base, and 3 bases lay in between. The CDR3 is 12 amino acids.

The gene calls are TRBV15 and TRBJ2-7; 8 bases line up with TRBD1. CDR1 LNHNV and CDR2 YYDKDF come from the germline V gene (reference sequence). CDR3 length: 16 amino acids. Germline trimming cut 0 bases from V and 4 bases from J; bases unmatched to any gene: 8. CDR3 sequence reads: CATSREDRALRYEQYF. In DNA, the CDR3 is TGTGCCACCAGCAGAGAGGACAGGGCCCTACGTTACGAGCAGTACTTC.

This chain joins TRBV6-5 and TRBJ1-1; TRBD1 agrees at 7 bases. With 6 bases clipped from V and 6 bases from J, the junction kept 10 bases outside the gene matches. This CDR3 spans 14 amino acids. CDR1 is MNHEY and CDR2 is SVGAGI in the germline V gene. The CDR3 spells CASRPPGTAAEAFF. The CDR3 coding sequence is TGTGCCAGCAGGCCCCCGGGGACAGCCGCTGAAGCTTTCTTT.

This rearrangement joins TRBV6-6 to TRBJ1-1, with 7 bases aligning to TRBD1. Germline loops: CDR1 MNHNY, CDR2 SVGAGI (reference sequence). The CDR3 runs 14 residues. The V gene end was trimmed by 5 bases and the J gene end by 6 bases; junction bases not matched to a gene: 9. CDR3 sequence reads: CASSQTGVGAEAFF. DNA of the CDR3: TGTGCCAGCAGTCAAACAGGGGTCGGGGCTGAAGCTTTCTTT.

A word on this clone: The identical CDR3 is also encoded by other nucleotide sequences in the sample. V is TRBV15 and J is TRBJ2-3; 8 bases fit TRBD2. CDR3 length equals 15 residues. Losses at the gene ends were 1 base for V and 3 bases for J; bases not matched to a gene: 3. Germline V CDR1 and CDR2: LNHNV, YYDKDF (reference sequence). CDR3 nucleotide sequence: TGTGCCACCAGCAGAGGGGCGGGGGGTACAGATACGCAGTATTTT. It specifies CATSRGAGGTDTQYF.

This CDR3 is CASSWTSGRLNEQFF. In nucleotides, the CDR3 is TGTGCCAGCAGCTGGACTAGCGGGAGGTTAAATGAGCAGTTCTTC. This chain links TRBV7-8 with TRBJ2-1, with TRBD2 identical over 14 bases. Germline CDR1 SGHVS, CDR2 FQNEAQ. The CDR3 runs to 15 residues. After removal of 4 bases from V and 7 bases from J, the junction contained 3 bases not matched to a gene.

The rearrangement links TRBV7-9 to TRBJ1-2; tentatively, D is TRBD1 (6 bases). The V gene lost 4 bases and the J gene lost 12 bases, with 21 bases spanning the gap. The germline CDR1 and CDR2 sequences are SEHNR and FQNEAQ (reference sequence). This CDR3 is 14 amino acids long. The CDR3: CASSSMRGGGANTF. The CDR3 DNA reads as TGTGCCAGCAGCTCCATGCGTGGGGGGGGCGCGAACACCTTC.

The chain joins TRBV27 to TRBJ2-3, with D unclear. The CDR3 sequence is 13 residues long. Trimming removed 3 bases at V and 2 bases at J, with 6 bases between. Germline V gene sequence: CDR1 MNHEY, CDR2 SMNVEV (reference sequence). In DNA form, the CDR3 reads TGTGCCAGCAGTTTTTCTATCACAGATACGCAGTATTTT. It specifies CASSFSITDTQYF.